The 8 T cell receptor beta chains given below trace back to one sample, sequenced in a study of post-analysis software for immune sequencing data. Regarding the study as a whole: Compared with controls, patients had more of 4 to 6 TRBV segments, including TRBV5-6, TRBV5-1 and TRBV20-1.

TCR beta libraries were prepared from cDNA with unique molecular identifiers. TCRdb re-derived calls from the PCR reads in MiXCR, one entry per CDR3 protein. The sample lists 170,000 or so distinct CDR3 sequences; about 30% were seen once. Their antigen targets remain unknown. The sample taken for sequencing was blood. The source is a girl aged 10 to 17 with multiple sclerosis.

This clonotype was counted a single time. V usage is TRBV7-2 and J usage is TRBJ2-7, with unresolved D. V dropped 6 bases and J dropped 7 bases, with 19 bases sitting between them. This CDR3 contains 14 residues. CDR1 and CDR2 from the germline V gene are SGHTA and FQGNSA. DNA of the CDR3: TGTGCCAGCAGTCGCGCCGCCCAATCGAGTGAGCAGTACTTC. Translation gives CASSRAAQSSEQYF.

Many counts were recorded for this clonotype. The V and J genes are TRBV28 and TRBJ2-7; D unresolved. This CDR3 comprises 13 residues. The germline CDR1 and CDR2 sequences are MDHEN and SYDVKM. The V and J ends lost 3 bases and 3 bases respectively, with 9 bases between them. The CDR3 loop reads CASSFSVSYEQYF. The CDR3 DNA reads as TGTGCCAGCAGTTTCTCGGTTAGCTACGAGCAGTACTTC. Drawing the rest from reference TRBV28 and TRBJ2-7, the complete variable domain is DVKVTQSSRYLVKRTGEKVFLECVQDMDHENMFWYRQDPGLGLRLIYFSYDVKMKEKGDIPEGYSVSREKKERFSLILESASTNQTSMYLCASSFSVSYEQYFGPGTRLTVT.

This clonotype occurred a few times. CDR3 nucleotide sequence: TGTGCCAGCAGCCTCGAGGGACTAGCAAAAGATACGCAGTATTTT. This gives the protein CASSLEGLAKDTQYF. This chain links TRBV6-5 with TRBJ2-3, with TRBD2 identical over 9 bases. Germline lookup yields CDR1 MNHEY and CDR2 SVGAGI. The CDR3 sequence is 15 residues long. Trimming took 6 bases from V and 5 from J; bases not matched to a gene: 9.

The chain joins TRBV5-6 to TRBJ2-1; D unresolved. Per germline, CDR1 SGHDT and CDR2 YYEEEE. The germline V and J ends were trimmed by 1 base and 0 bases, with 8 bases remaining between them. This CDR3 is 15 amino acids long. The CDR3 is CASSLFRSSYNEQFF. The CDR3 DNA reads as TGTGCCAGCAGCTTGTTCAGGAGCTCCTACAATGAGCAGTTCTTC.

V gene TRBV12-3 or TRBV12-4 combines with J gene TRBJ2-5; D is possibly TRBD1 or TRBD2 (6 bases each). V was shortened by 4 bases and J by 11 bases, with 14 bases between the two germline ends. CDR3 size: 12 residues. The CDR3 bases are TGTGCCAGCAGTTATCAGAGGGGGGAGCAGTACTTC. Its protein product is CASSYQRGEQYF.

There are many counts of this clonotype. The chain employs TRBV29-1 and TRBJ1-5; 7 bases fit TRBD1. V gave up 4 bases and J gave up 7 bases; unmatched junction bases: 4. The CDR3 extends over 12 amino acids. From germline, CDR1 is SQVTM and CDR2 ANQGSEA. Here the CDR3 DNA reads TGCAGCGTTGCCACAGGGGACCAGCCCCAGCATTTT. Translation: CSVATGDQPQHF.

This clonotype was detected many times. The V call is TRBV24-1, the J call TRBJ2-1; D tentatively fits TRBD1 or TRBD2 (6 bases each). Per the germline V gene, CDR1 is KGHDR and CDR2 is SFDVKD. The V end lost 1 base, the J end lost 7 bases, and 16 bases lay between the germline ends. The CDR3 has 16 amino acids. The CDR3 loop reads CATSDFPDSRGNEQFF. The CDR3 nucleotides are TGTGCCACCAGTGATTTCCCGGACAGTCGGGGGAATGAGCAGTTCTTC.

The V gene is TRBV7-2, the J gene TRBJ2-5; D ambiguous. The CDR3 is 13 amino acids. Germline V gene sequence: CDR1 SGHTA, CDR2 FQGNSA. V shed 1 base and J shed 11 bases, with 14 bases lying between them. CDR3 sequence: CASSLEIANEQYF. The DNA of the CDR3 is TGTGCCAGCAGCTTAGAAATAGCCAATGAGCAGTACTTC.